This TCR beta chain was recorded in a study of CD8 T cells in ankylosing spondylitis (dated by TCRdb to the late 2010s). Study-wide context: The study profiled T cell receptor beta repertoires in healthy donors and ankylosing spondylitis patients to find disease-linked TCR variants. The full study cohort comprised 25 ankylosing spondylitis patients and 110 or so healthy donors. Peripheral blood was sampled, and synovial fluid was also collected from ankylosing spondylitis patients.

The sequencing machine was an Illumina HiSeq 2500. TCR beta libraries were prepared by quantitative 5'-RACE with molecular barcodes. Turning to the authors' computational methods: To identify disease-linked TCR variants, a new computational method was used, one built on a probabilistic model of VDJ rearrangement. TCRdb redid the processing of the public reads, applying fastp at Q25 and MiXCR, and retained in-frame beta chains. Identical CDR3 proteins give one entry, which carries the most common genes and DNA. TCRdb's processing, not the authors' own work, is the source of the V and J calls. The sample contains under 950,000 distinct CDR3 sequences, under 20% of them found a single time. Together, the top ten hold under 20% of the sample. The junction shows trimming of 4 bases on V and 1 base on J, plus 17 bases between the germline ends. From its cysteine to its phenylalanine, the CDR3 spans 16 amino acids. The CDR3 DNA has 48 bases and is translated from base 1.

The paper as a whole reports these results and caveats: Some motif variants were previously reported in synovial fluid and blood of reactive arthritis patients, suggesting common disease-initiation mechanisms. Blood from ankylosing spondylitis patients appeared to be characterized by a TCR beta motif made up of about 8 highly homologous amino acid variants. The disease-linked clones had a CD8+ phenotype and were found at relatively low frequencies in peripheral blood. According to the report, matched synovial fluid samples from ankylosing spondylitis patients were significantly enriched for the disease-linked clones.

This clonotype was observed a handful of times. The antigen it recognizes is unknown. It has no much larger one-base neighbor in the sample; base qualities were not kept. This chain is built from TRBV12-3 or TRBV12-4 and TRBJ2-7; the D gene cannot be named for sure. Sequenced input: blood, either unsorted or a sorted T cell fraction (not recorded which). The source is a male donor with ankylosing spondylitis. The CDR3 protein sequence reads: CASSSAEWKGSYEQYF. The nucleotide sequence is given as TGTGCCAGCAGTTCGGCGGAATGGAAGGGTTCCTACGAGCAGTACTTC.